This T cell receptor (beta chain) is from a study of blood T cell repertoires in COVID-19. The overall study: Specimens from acute and convalescent COVID-19 originated in the United States, Italy and Spain. T cells, B-cell-depleted T cells, or PBMCs provided the cDNA or gDNA that served as material.

This clone has more than one count but fewer than ten. V lost 6 bases to trimming and J lost 2 bases; unmatched junction nucleotides: 6. The CDR3 is 15 amino acids. The germline V gene has CDR1 SGHTA and CDR2 FQGNSA. In the authors' methods: Estimated nucleated cell counts came from reference gene primer amplification. Some clones are missing from TCRdb's copy, which holds only in-frame ones; the method was immunoSEQ multiplex PCR. V, J and clone size are those of that table, while D and trimming were read from the DNA. Of around 29,000 clones listed, approximately 67% are singletons. The rearrangement uses TRBV7-2 and TRBJ2-5, with 10 nucleotides matching TRBD2. Material: peripheral blood. The receptor's source is a human donor in a cohort sampled during active COVID-19. As DNA, the CDR3 is TGTGCCAGCAGGCTGACTAGCGGGCCTCAAGAGACCCAGTACTTC. Translated: CASRLTSGPQETQYF.